A single sample gave rise to the 21 T cell receptor beta chains below, sequenced in a study of T cell repertoires in cytomegalovirus infection. From the reads, TCRdb called clonotypes with MiXCR, one entry per CDR3 protein. The sample lists approximately 500,000 distinct CDR3 sequences; more than 15% were seen once. Sequences were obtained from CD8+ T cells from PBMCs. The origin of the receptors is a human donor in good health (CMV status not recorded). Some clones in this sample may be carry-over from other donors' samples.

CDR3 amino acids: CASSLPDKTSDSFF. For the CDR3, the DNA is TGTGCCAGCAGTTTACCGGACAAGACGAGTGATAGTTTCTTT. The chain uses TRBV27 and TRBJ1-1, with a tentative D call TRBD1 (5 bases). This CDR3 has 14 amino acids. Germline lookup yields CDR1 MNHEY and CDR2 SMNVEV (reference sequence). V lost 2 bases, J lost 13 bases, and 20 bases lay in between.

The chain links TRBV2 to TRBJ1-4; D possibly corresponds to TRBD1 (5 bases). Trimming removed 0 bases from V and 6 bases from J, with 14 bases in between. Germline-derived CDR1 and CDR2 are SNHLY and FYNNEI. CDR3 length: 16 amino acids. In DNA form, the CDR3 reads TGTGCCAGCAGTGAAGCATGGGGGGACCGTTATGAAAAACTGTTTTTT. Encoded protein: CASSEAWGDRYEKLFF.

The chain links TRBV6-6 to TRBJ1-5; the D is unclear. This CDR3 comprises 14 residues. Looked up from germline, CDR1 is MNHNY and CDR2 is SVGAGI (reference sequence). The V gene lost 0 bases and the J gene lost 6 bases, with 9 bases spanning the gap. For the CDR3, the DNA is TGTGCCAGCAGTTACTCGAAAGGGAGTCAGCCCCAGCATTTT. Translation gives CASSYSKGSQPQHF.

This clonotype showed up many times. This chain connects TRBV2 to TRBJ2-5, with D tentatively TRBD1 (5 bases). The CDR3 is 14 residues long. Per the germline V gene, CDR1 is SNHLY and CDR2 is FYNNEI. The V end lost 3 bases, the J end lost 1 base, and 9 bases lay between the germline ends. CDR3 sequence: CASSDRQSQETQYF. The CDR3 coding sequence is TGTGCCAGCAGTGATAGACAGTCCCAAGAGACCCAGTACTTC.

The rearrangement links TRBV6-5 to TRBJ2-3; possibly TRBD2 for D (6 bases). CDR1 is MNHEY and CDR2 is SVGAGI in the germline V gene. This CDR3 is 15 amino acids long. V gave up 6 bases and J gave up 0 bases, with 13 bases separating them. CDR3 sequence (DNA): TGTGCCAGCAGGACTCCGGGGGTTAGCACAGATACGCAGTATTTT. Translated: CASRTPGVSTDTQYF.

The chain is built from TRBV3-1 and TRBJ2-5; 10 bases line up with TRBD1. CDR3 size: 18 residues. Germline CDR1 and CDR2: LGHDT and YNNKEL (reference sequence). V shed 0 bases and J 6 bases; nucleotides not matched to a gene: 13. Written as DNA, the CDR3 is TGTGCCAGCAGCCAAGAAGGTGGAGGAAGGACAGGGGGTCAGACCCAGTACTTC. Amino acids: CASSQEGGGRTGGQTQYF.

This chain joins TRBV20-1 and TRBJ2-1, with D possibly being TRBD2 (5 bases). Trimming pared 3 bases from V and 0 bases from J, leaving 12 bases between. The germline gives CDR1 DFQATT, CDR2 SNEGSKA (reference sequence). This CDR3 contains 15 residues. CDR3 nucleotide sequence: TGCAGTGCTAGGGGTACGGGGAGCTCCTACAATGAGCAGTTCTTC. It translates to CSARGTGSSYNEQFF.

The sample holds many counts of this clonotype. This sequence joins TRBV7-3 and TRBJ2-7; 8 positions match TRBD1. This CDR3 region has 15 residues. Germline V gives CDR1 SGHTA, CDR2 FQGTGA. Trimming cost V 5 bases and J 4 bases; bases outside gene matches: 10. For the CDR3, the DNA is TGTGCCAGCAGCCCCGCCCTGGACAGGGTATACGAGCAGTACTTC. Amino acid sequence: CASSPALDRVYEQYF.

This chain joins TRBV13 and TRBJ2-7; 7 positions agree with TRBD1. V trimming: 5 bases; J trimming: 5 bases; junction bases outside the gene matches: 9. Germline CDR1 and CDR2: PRHDT and FYEKMQ (reference sequence). The CDR3 loop spans 14 amino acids. Here the CDR3 reads CASSPQGNPNEQYF. In nucleotides, the CDR3 is TGTGCCAGCAGCCCACAGGGGAACCCTAACGAGCAGTACTTC.

Only a few counts were recorded for this clonotype. The chain is built from TRBV28 and TRBJ1-2, with 8 positions matching TRBD1. This CDR3 is 14 amino acids long. Germline CDR1 is MDHEN and CDR2 is SYDVKM. V was clipped by 5 bases and J by 7 bases; unmatched bases: 9. Here the CDR3 DNA reads TGTGCCAGCAGTCCCACCGGGACAGGTACTGGCTACACCTTC. Translation gives CASSPTGTGTGYTF.

This clonotype came up many times. This may be a read error: a much more frequent sequence differs by one nucleotide. V gene TRBV28 combines with J gene TRBJ2-7, with 10 bases fitting TRBD2. J lost 6 bases, V lost 6 bases, and 2 bases had no gene match. CDR3 length equals 12 residues. Germline V gene lookup returns CDR1 MDHEN and CDR2 SYDVKM. The DNA of the CDR3 is TGTGCCAGCAGGTTAGCGGGAGGCGAGCAGTACTTC. It codes for CASRLAGGEQYF.

This clonotype has at least ten counts. The chain is built from TRBV27 and TRBJ2-7; D possibly corresponds to TRBD2 (5 bases). The CDR3 runs 13 residues. CDR1 is MNHEY, CDR2 SMNVEV, per germline (reference sequence). V lost 3 bases to trimming and J lost 4 bases, with 10 bases between them. This CDR3 is CASSFTRGYEQYF. The CDR3 nucleotides are TGTGCCAGCAGTTTTACTAGAGGGTACGAGCAGTACTTC.

The rearrangement joins TRBV7-3 to TRBJ2-1; 13 bases match TRBD2. CDR1 is SGHTA and CDR2 is FQGTGA in the germline V gene. The CDR3 has 15 residues. Germline trimming cut 5 bases from V and 10 bases from J; bases unmatched to any gene: 8. The CDR3 here is CASSATSGGLREQFF. The CDR3 DNA reads TGTGCCAGCAGCGCGACTAGCGGGGGGCTCAGGGAGCAGTTCTTC.

The rearrangement uses TRBV6-6 and TRBJ2-7, with 10 bases aligning to TRBD2. Germline CDR1 reads MNHNY; CDR2 reads SVGAGI (reference sequence). This CDR3 has 22 residues. The trim removed 2 bases at V and 3 bases at J, leaving 25 bases unmatched. In DNA form, the CDR3 reads TGTGCCAGCAGTTACCTGGGGGGAGGGAGTCTAGCGGGAGTCTCGGGTGTCTACGAGCAGTACTTC. Translation gives CASSYLGGGSLAGVSGVYEQYF.

Only a few counts were recorded for this clonotype. This CDR3 reads CASSEGRTTSYEQYF. The DNA of the CDR3 is TGTGCCAGCAGTGAAGGACGGACGACTTCCTACGAGCAGTACTTC. V and J are TRBV6-1 and TRBJ2-7; D remains ambiguous. Germline lookup yields CDR1 MNHNS and CDR2 SASEGT. The CDR3 covers 15 residues. Trimming took 1 base from V and 1 from J, leaving 11 bases between them.

The chain uses TRBV10-3 and TRBJ2-3, with D tentatively TRBD1 or TRBD2 (5 bases each). Germline CDR1 ENHRY, CDR2 SYGVKD. Trimming took 4 bases from V and 2 from J, leaving 19 bases between them. The CDR3 sequence is 17 residues long. The CDR3 protein is CAISGGGLWGTTDTQYF. The DNA of the CDR3 is TGTGCCATCAGTGGAGGAGGCTTATGGGGGACCACAGATACGCAGTATTTT.

This clonotype showed up many times. This sequence joins TRBV6-1 and TRBJ2-2; 10 bases match TRBD2. Germline CDR1 reads MNHNS; CDR2 reads SASEGT. V trimming: 6 bases; J trimming: 4 bases; junction bases outside the gene matches: 2. The CDR3 is 14 residues long. The CDR3 DNA is TGTGCCAGCAGGAGCGGGAGGGGCACCGGGGAGCTGTTTTTT. It translates to CASRSGRGTGELFF.

The chain couples TRBV4-1 to TRBJ2-5; D is possibly TRBD2 (5 bases). The CDR3 is made up of 16 amino acids. Per germline, CDR1 MGHRA and CDR2 YSYEKL. V was pared by 4 bases and J by 4 bases, with 19 bases between. CDR3 region: CASSPYSERVGETQYF. CDR3 bases: TGCGCCAGCAGCCCGTATTCTGAGAGGGTGGGAGAGACCCAGTACTTC.

The V call is TRBV27, the J call TRBJ2-7; TRBD1 matches at 7 bases. Germline lookup yields CDR1 MNHEY and CDR2 SMNVEV (reference sequence). The CDR3 is 13 residues long. Trimming cost V 4 bases and J 5 bases; bases outside gene matches: 5. This chain's CDR3 is CASSSDRSHEQYF. The CDR3, as DNA: TGTGCCAGCAGTTCGGACAGGTCCCACGAGCAGTACTTC.

The chain uses TRBV29-1 and TRBJ2-1; possible D gene TRBD2, 7 bases. Germline loops: CDR1 SQVTM, CDR2 ANQGSEA. Trimming left V 2 bases short and J 5 bases short, with 16 bases between. The CDR3 consists of 15 residues. CDR3 in amino acids: CSVEWVAGANNEQFF. The DNA of the CDR3 is TGCAGCGTTGAATGGGTGGCGGGGGCAAACAATGAGCAGTTCTTC.

This clonotype was seen ten or more times. V usage is TRBV6-1 and J usage is TRBJ1-1, with D maybe TRBD1 (6 bases). Germline CDR1 is MNHNS and CDR2 is SASEGT. The V end was cut by 6 bases, the J end by 6 bases, with 14 bases between. This CDR3 is built from 13 residues. CDR3 region: CASSLDRVAEAFF. The CDR3 bases are TGTGCCAGCAGCCTGGACAGAGTGGCTGAAGCTTTCTTT.